These 9 T cell receptor beta chains share one sample of origin, sequenced in a study of OX40 agonist ivuxolimab in advanced cancers. This table comes from immunoSEQ multiplex PCR, and its TCRdb copy is limited to in-frame clones, with some not included. In the table there are 30,000 to 40,000 clones, approximately 89% of which are singletons. The input for sequencing was CD4+ or CD8+ T cells sorted from blood, taken in a trial of the OX40 agonist ivuxolimab. The receptors shown here come from an adult with an advanced solid tumor such as melanoma, head and neck, liver or kidney cancer.

The chain recombines TRBV7-2 with TRBJ2-5, with D perhaps TRBD2 (5 bases). Trimming took off 4 bases at V and 2 bases at J, with 17 bases between the two ends. Germline assignment: CDR1 SGHTA and CDR2 FQGNSA. CDR3 size: 16 residues. The CDR3 sequence: CASSYPGIAIQETQYF. CDR3 nucleotides: TGTGCCAGCAGCTACCCGGGGATAGCGATACAAGAGACCCAGTACTTC.

The rearrangement joins TRBV29-1 to TRBJ2-1, with TRBD1 identical over 10 bases. The CDR3 sequence is 14 residues long. CDR1 is SQVTM and CDR2 is ANQGSEA in the germline V gene. The ends lost 5 bases at V and 10 bases at J; junction bases unmatched: 11. The CDR3 loop reads CSVHPGTGVGEQFF. In DNA form, the CDR3 reads TGCAGCGTTCACCCCGGGACAGGGGTTGGGGAGCAGTTCTTC.

The gene calls are TRBV18 and TRBJ2-3; 14 bases are a match to TRBD2. The CDR3 loop spans 18 amino acids. Trimming took 5 bases from V and 2 from J; bases not matched to a gene: 9. The V gene's germline CDR1 is KGHSH and CDR2 LQKENI. The CDR3 DNA reads as TGTGCCAGCTCAACTGGGACTAGCGGGGGTACAACCACAGATACGCAGTATTTT. This gives the protein CASSTGTSGGTTTDTQYF.

About this clone: The sample has other DNA sequences that encode this CDR3 too. The chain links TRBV19 to TRBJ2-3, with 9 bases that match TRBD2. CDR3 length equals 12 residues. The V gene's germline CDR1 is LNHDA and CDR2 SQIVND (reference sequence). Trimming cost V 6 bases and J 6 bases; bases outside gene matches: 1. Here the CDR3 DNA reads TGTGCCAGTAGACTAGCGGGCGATACGCAGTATTTT. This encodes CASRLAGDTQYF.

The rearrangement uses TRBV7-2 and TRBJ1-1, with D unresolved. The V gene's germline CDR1 is SGHTA and CDR2 FQGNSA. This CDR3 spans 12 amino acids. Trimming cost V 3 bases and J 11 bases, with 13 bases left between them. DNA for the CDR3: TGTGCCAGCAGCTTCGGCCAACTAAGGGCTTTCTTT. Its translation is CASSFGQLRAFF.

The chain uses TRBV6-5 and TRBJ1-1, with D perhaps matching TRBD1 (5 bases). CDR1 is MNHEY, CDR2 SVGAGI, per germline. The CDR3 loop spans 12 amino acids. V lost 8 bases and J 8 bases, leaving 15 bases between the germline ends. CDR3: CASRTVRGEAFF. As DNA, the CDR3 is TGTGCCAGCCGTACTGTACGGGGGGAAGCTTTCTTT.

V is TRBV5-1 and J is TRBJ1-2, with D perhaps matching TRBD1 (5 bases). V shed 4 bases and J shed 6 bases, with 22 bases lying between them. The CDR3 spans 16 residues. Looked up from germline, CDR1 is SGHRS and CDR2 is YFSETQ. As DNA, the CDR3 is TGCGCCAGCAGCACGGGCCAACCGGGGGTGTTGAATGGCTACACCTTC. Translated: CASSTGQPGVLNGYTF.

The chain joins TRBV28 to TRBJ2-7; D call uncertain. Germline CDR1 is MDHEN and CDR2 is SYDVKM. V lost 6 bases and J lost 5, with 17 bases in between. This CDR3 comprises 14 residues. In DNA form, the CDR3 reads TGTGCCAGCAGCTCCCCGATAAAAGGCAACGAGCAGTACTTC. The encoded protein is CASSSPIKGNEQYF.

The J gene is TRBJ1-6, the V gene TRBV5-6; unclear D gene. This CDR3 has 12 residues. CDR1 and CDR2 from the germline V gene are SGHDT and YYEEEE. V was shortened by 2 bases and J by 8 bases, with 5 bases between the two germline ends. CDR3 DNA: TGTGCCAGCAGCTTAACCCATTCACCCCTCCACTTT. This gives the protein CASSLTHSPLHF.